Below, 7 T cell receptor beta chains from the same sample are listed, as sequenced in a study of T cell responses to AZD1222 COVID-19 vaccine. The repertoire was sequenced with immunoSEQ multiplex PCR; TCRdb's copy has only in-frame clones and lacks some. Of 110,000 or so clones in the sample, more than 80% are singletons; the top ten hold roughly 5.4%. The material was peripheral blood, obtained on day 0 of AZD1222 vaccination. The receptors come from an adult in good health.

This chain joins TRBV5-1 and TRBJ2-3, with TRBD2 matching 10 bases. Trimming at V came to 2 bases and at J to 1 base, leaving 1 base not matched to a gene. Germline V gene sequence: CDR1 SGHRS, CDR2 YFSETQ. The CDR3 is made up of 15 amino acids. The CDR3 nucleotides are TGCGCCAGCAGCTTAGCGGGAGGGCGCACAGATACGCAGTATTTT. Translation gives CASSLAGGRTDTQYF.

The V and J genes are TRBV30 and TRBJ2-2, with 9 bases aligning to TRBD1. In germline, CDR1 is GTSNPN, CDR2 SVGIG (reference sequence). The J segment lost 5 bases and the V segment lost 7 bases, leaving 5 bases of the junction unmatched. The CDR3 is 13 residues long. For the CDR3, the DNA is TGTGCCTTTGGACAGGGGTGGACCGGGGAGCTGTTTTTT. Encoded protein: CAFGQGWTGELFF.

J is TRBJ1-2 and V is TRBV7-8, with TRBD1 matching 8 bases. CDR3 length: 14 amino acids. Looked up from germline, CDR1 is SGHVS and CDR2 is FQNEAQ. With 5 bases clipped from V and 6 bases from J, the junction kept 8 bases outside the gene matches. The CDR3 reads CASSPGQGWNGYTF. As DNA, the CDR3 is TGTGCCAGCAGCCCCGGACAGGGATGGAATGGCTACACCTTC.

V and J are TRBV6-4 and TRBJ1-2; D call uncertain. V was cut by 1 base and J by 6 bases, with 9 bases left in between. CDR1 MRHNA and CDR2 SNTAGT come from the germline V gene. CDR3 size: 13 residues. In DNA, the CDR3 is TGTGCCAGCAGTGACTATCATGGGAATGGCTACACCTTC. Amino acid sequence: CASSDYHGNGYTF.

Comments on this clone: Sequence at one end of the junction differs from germline and may be a read error. This sequence joins TRBV7-8 and TRBJ2-1; 16 nucleotides line up with TRBD2. CDR3 length: 15 amino acids. CDR1 is SGHVS, CDR2 FQNEAQ, per germline. The DNA of the CDR3 is TGTGCCAGCAGCACCCAGGGACTAGCGGGAGGGCCGAGTCTCTTC. Residues: CASSTQGLAGGPSLF.

Only one count was recorded for this clone. V usage is TRBV7-9 and J usage is TRBJ1-1; no reliable D call. The V end lost 2 bases, the J end lost 4 bases, and 5 bases lay between the germline ends. CDR3 length equals 12 residues. CDR1 and CDR2 from the germline V gene are SEHNR and FQNEAQ (reference sequence). The CDR3 loop is CASSLPATEAFF. The CDR3 DNA reads TGTGCCAGCAGCTTACCCGCCACTGAAGCTTTCTTT.

The chain employs TRBV19 and TRBJ2-3; 7 nucleotides line up with TRBD1. Germline loops: CDR1 LNHDA, CDR2 SQIVND (reference sequence). Unmatched junction bases numbered 6, after V lost 6 bases and J lost 0 bases. The CDR3 consists of 15 residues. CDR3 in DNA: TGTGCCAGTAGGGACAGGCCCCTTAGCACAGATACGCAGTATTTT. This codes for CASRDRPLSTDTQYF.